This T cell receptor beta chain was identified during a study of monozygotic twins with inflammatory bowel disease. Concerning this clonotype: Its antigen is undetermined.

The study's findings and limits: Relative to healthy twins, IBD patients had fewer clonotypes in common with others, a gap that was especially apparent with disease activity.

CDR1 MNHEY and CDR2 SMNVEV come from the germline V gene (reference sequence). This CDR3 is 12 amino acids long. Addition of UMIs with a 6-nucleotide sample barcode was achieved by template switching. TCRdb derives one entry per CDR3 protein from the 5' RACE reads, leaving out DNA. Its clone listing holds about 170,000 distinct CDR3 sequences. The chain uses TRBV27 and TRBJ2-5; TCRdb's D call of TRBD1 is untestable without DNA. The specimen was blood. The clonotype was recovered from a human donor with ulcerative colitis or Crohn's disease, or a healthy co-twin of an affected twin (not recorded which). The CDR3 protein is CASRPTGGAQYF.